This T cell receptor (beta chain) is from a study of shared clonotypes between healthy human individuals. General study findings and limits: Naive CD4 clonotypes were shared across several donors at 4.5% to 6.5%. Depth was large, yet rarefaction showed that sorted-subset sequencing was incomplete.

About this clone itself: What it binds is unknown.

The donors were adults (healthy and HIV-negative) with no recent acute infections or vaccinations. Per sorted-subset replicate PCR, input was 200 to 250 ng DNA, representing around 29,000 T cell genomes. Libraries were prepared by immunoSEQ multiplex PCR; TCRdb keeps only in-frame clonotypes and omits some of them. The table shows approximately 2,300,000 clones, with less than 95% occurring only once. The V and J ends lost 8 bases and 6 bases respectively, with 9 bases between them. The CDR3 contains 11 residues. Germline-derived CDR1 and CDR2 are WSHSY and SAAADI. The TCR originated in a man aged 18-30 years in good health. Some clones in this sample may be carry-over from other donors' samples. Sample: naive CD4+ T cells from PBMCs. Specified subset: CD45RA+ positively selected. V gene TRBV10-2 combines with J gene TRBJ2-3; a possible D gene is TRBD2 (5 bases). CDR3 protein: CASAGPDTQYF. For the CDR3, the DNA is TGCGCCAGCGCGGGCCCCGATACGCAGTATTTT.